This T cell receptor beta chain was observed in a study of T cells in Graves' hyperthyroidism and ophthalmopathy. Study at large: At initial diagnosis, before any treatment had begun, peripheral blood was obtained. Study outcomes and limitations: The majority of expanded thyroid clonotypes above 0.001 also appeared in blood. Ophthalmopathy and stable hyperthyroidism were told apart by a 13 V-J model.

On this clonotype: As yet, its antigen is unknown.

Per the germline V gene, CDR1 is MNHNS and CDR2 is SASEGT. The CDR3 runs 14 residues. V shed 6 bases and J shed 5 bases, with 14 bases lying between them. Researchers amplified the TCR beta CDR3 regions from RNA transcripts. A set of HTBI primers served as the primers for a first-round RT-PCR of the TCR CDR3. TCRdb reanalysed the multiplex PCR reads using MiXCR and keeps one entry per CDR3 protein. Of about 560,000 distinct CDR3 sequences in the sample, around 15% were seen once. The sequence was obtained from a woman between 40 and 50 years old with Graves' hyperthyroidism. The rearrangement uses TRBV6-1 and TRBJ1-5, with D maybe TRBD1 (5 bases). Sequences were obtained from blood. The chain's CDR3 is CASSPSTRDQPQHF. CDR3 sequence (DNA): TGTGCCAGCAGCCCTTCGACCAGGGATCAGCCCCAGCATTTT.